The entry below gives a single TCR beta chain sequence along with its context. Using immunoSEQ multiplex PCR, the repertoire was profiled, and TCRdb retains in-frame clones only, with some absent. The sample consists of approximately 45,000 clones, over 80% of them appearing once. These data originate in a study of blood T cell repertoires in COVID-19. Study summary: PBMCs, B-cell-depleted T cells, or T cells were the source of the cDNA or gDNA that made up the material.

V shed 3 bases and J shed 5 bases, with 10 bases lying between them. Germline V gene lookup returns CDR1 ENHRY and CDR2 SYGVKD. CDR3 size: 14 residues. Sample: peripheral blood. The chain employs TRBV10-3 and TRBJ1-4, with TRBD1 as a possible D gene (6 bases). The sequence derives from a human donor in a cohort sampled during active COVID-19. Here the CDR3 reads CAISDGGANEKLFF. DNA of the CDR3: TGTGCCATCAGTGATGGGGGGGCGAATGAAAAACTGTTTTTT.